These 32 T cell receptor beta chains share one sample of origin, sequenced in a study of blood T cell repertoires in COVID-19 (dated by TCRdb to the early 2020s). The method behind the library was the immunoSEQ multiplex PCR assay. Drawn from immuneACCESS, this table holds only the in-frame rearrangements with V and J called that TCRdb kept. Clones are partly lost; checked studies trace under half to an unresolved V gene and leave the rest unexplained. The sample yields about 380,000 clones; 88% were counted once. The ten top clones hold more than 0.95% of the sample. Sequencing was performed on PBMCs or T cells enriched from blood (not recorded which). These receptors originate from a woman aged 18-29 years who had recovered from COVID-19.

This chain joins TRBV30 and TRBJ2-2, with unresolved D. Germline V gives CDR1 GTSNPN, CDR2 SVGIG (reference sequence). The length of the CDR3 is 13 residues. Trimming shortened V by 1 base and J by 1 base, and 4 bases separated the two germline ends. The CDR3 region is CAWSAGNTGELFF. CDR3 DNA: TGTGCCTGGAGTGCCGGGAACACCGGGGAGCTGTTTTTT.

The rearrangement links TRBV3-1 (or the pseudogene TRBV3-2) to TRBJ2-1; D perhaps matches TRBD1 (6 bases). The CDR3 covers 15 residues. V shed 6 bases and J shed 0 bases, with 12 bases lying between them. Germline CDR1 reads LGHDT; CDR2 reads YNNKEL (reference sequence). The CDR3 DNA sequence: TGTGCCAGCAGGGAACAGGGTGTCTCCTACAATGAGCAGTTCTTC. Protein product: CASREQGVSYNEQFF.

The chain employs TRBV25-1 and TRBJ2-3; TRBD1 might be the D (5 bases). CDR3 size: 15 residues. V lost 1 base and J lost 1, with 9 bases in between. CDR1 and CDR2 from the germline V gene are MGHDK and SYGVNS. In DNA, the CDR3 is TGTGCCAGCAGTGAATCTATAGGGGGCACAGATACGCAGTATTTT. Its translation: CASSESIGGTDTQYF. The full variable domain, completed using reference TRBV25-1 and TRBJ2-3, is EADIYQTPRYLVIGTGKKITLECSQTMGHDKMYWYQQDPGMELHLIHYSYGVNSTEKGDLSSESTVSRIRTEHFPLTLESARPSHTSQYLCASSESIGGTDTQYFGPGTRLTVL.

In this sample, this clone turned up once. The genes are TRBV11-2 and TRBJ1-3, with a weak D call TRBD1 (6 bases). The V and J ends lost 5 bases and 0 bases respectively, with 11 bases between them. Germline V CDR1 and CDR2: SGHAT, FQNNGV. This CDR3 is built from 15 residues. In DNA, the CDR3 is TGTGCCAGCAGCCCGGACAGACCCTCTGGAAACACCATATATTTT. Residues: CASSPDRPSGNTIYF.

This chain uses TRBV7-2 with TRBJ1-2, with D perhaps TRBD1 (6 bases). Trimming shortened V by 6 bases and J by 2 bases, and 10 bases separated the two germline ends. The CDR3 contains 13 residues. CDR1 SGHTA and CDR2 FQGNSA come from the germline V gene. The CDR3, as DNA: TGTGCCAGCAGGGAAACAGGGAACTATGGCTACACCTTC. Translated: CASRETGNYGYTF. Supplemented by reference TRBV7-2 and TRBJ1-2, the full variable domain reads GAGVSQSPSNKVTEKGKDVELRCDPISGHTALYWYRQSLGQGLEFLIYFQGNSAPDKSGLPSDRFSAERTGGSVSTLTIQRTQQEDSAVYLCASRETGNYGYTFGSGTRLTVV.

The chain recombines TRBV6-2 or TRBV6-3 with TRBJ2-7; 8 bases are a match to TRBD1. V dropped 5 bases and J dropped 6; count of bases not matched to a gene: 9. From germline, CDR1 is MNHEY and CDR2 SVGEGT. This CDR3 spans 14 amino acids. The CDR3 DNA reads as TGTGCCAGCAGTCTTCACACCACAGGGGGCGAGCAGTACTTC. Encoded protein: CASSLHTTGGEQYF.

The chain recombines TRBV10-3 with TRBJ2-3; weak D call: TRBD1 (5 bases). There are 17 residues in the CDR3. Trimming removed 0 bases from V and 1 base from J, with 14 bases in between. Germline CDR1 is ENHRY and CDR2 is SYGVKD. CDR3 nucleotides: TGTGCCATCAGTGAGTCTAGTTGGGGCCAGGGCACAGATACGCAGTATTTT. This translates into CAISESSWGQGTDTQYF.

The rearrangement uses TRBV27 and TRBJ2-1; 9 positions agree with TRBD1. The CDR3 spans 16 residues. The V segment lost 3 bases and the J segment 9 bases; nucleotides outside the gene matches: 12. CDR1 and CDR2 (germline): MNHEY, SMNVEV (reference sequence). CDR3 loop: CASSFGTGTGRTEQFF. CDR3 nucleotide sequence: TGTGCCAGCAGTTTCGGAACCGGGACAGGGAGGACTGAGCAGTTCTTC.

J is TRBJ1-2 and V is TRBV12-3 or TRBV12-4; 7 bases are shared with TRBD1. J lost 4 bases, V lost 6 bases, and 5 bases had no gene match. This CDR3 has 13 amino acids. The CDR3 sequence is CASRPRDSYGYTF. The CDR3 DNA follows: TGTGCCAGCAGGCCTAGGGACAGCTATGGCTACACCTTC.

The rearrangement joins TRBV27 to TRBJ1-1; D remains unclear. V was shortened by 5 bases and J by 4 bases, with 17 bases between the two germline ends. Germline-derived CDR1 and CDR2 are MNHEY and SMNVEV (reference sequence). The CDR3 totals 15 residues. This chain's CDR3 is CASSHTRGSGTEAFF. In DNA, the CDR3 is TGTGCCAGCAGTCATACCCGAGGCTCCGGCACTGAAGCTTTCTTT.

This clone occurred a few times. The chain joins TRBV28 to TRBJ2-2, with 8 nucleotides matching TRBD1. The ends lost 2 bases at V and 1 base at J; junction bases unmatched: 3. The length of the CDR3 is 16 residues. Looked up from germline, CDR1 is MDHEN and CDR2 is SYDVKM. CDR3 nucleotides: TGTGCCAGCAGTTTAGACGACAGGGGGAACACCGGGGAGCTGTTTTTT. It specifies CASSLDDRGNTGELFF.

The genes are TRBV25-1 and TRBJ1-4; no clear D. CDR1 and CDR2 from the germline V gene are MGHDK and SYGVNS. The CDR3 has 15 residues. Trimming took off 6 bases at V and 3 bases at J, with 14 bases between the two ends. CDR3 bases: TGTGCCAGCAGATCCCGGGGAGAGGCTAATGAAAAACTGTTTTTT. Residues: CASRSRGEANEKLFF.

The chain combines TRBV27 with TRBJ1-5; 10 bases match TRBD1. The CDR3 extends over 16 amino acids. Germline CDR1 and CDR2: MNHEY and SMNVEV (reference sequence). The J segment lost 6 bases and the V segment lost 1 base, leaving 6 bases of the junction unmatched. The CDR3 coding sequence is TGTGCCAGCAGTTTATTGGGGACAGGGGATAGTCAGCCCCAGCATTTT. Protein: CASSLLGTGDSQPQHF.

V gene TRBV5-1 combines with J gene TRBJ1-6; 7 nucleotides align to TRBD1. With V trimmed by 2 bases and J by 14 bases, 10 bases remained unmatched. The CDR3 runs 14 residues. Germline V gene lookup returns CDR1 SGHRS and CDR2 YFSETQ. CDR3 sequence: CASSLTDRVNALHF. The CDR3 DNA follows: TGCGCCAGCAGCTTAACCGACAGGGTTAACGCCCTCCACTTT.

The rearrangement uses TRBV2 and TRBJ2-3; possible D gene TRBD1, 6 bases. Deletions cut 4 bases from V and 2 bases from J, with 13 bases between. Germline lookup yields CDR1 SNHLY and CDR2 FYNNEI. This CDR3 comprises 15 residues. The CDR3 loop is CASSGRGRVTDTQYF. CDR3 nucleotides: TGTGCCAGCAGTGGCAGGGGCCGAGTCACAGATACGCAGTATTTT.

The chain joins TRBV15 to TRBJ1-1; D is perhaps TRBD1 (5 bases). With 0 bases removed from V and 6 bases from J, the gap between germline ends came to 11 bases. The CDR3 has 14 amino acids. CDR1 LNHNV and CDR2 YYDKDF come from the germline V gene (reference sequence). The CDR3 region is CATSRDRGSPEAFF. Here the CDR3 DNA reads TGTGCCACCAGCAGAGATAGGGGTTCTCCTGAAGCTTTCTTT.

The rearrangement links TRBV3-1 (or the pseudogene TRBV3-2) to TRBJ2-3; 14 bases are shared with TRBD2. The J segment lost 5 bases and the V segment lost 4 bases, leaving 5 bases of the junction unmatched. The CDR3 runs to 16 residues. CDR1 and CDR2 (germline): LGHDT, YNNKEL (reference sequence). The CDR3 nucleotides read TGTGCCAGCAGCCGCAGACTAGCGGGGGGGCTAGATACGCAGTATTTT. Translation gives CASSRRLAGGLDTQYF.

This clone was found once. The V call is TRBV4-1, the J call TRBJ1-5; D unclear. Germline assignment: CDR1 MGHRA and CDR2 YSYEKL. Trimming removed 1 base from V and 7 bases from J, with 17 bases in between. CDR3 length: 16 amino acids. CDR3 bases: TGCGCCAGCAGCCAAGTGAAGGTCTCCCCGGGGCAGCCCCAGCATTTT. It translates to CASSQVKVSPGQPQHF.

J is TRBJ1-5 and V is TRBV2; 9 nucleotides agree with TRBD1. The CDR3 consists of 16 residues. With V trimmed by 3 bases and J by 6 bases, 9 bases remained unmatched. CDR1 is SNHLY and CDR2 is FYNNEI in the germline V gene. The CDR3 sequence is CASSDDRDRVRQPQHF. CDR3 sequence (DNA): TGTGCCAGCAGTGATGACCGGGACAGGGTTCGTCAGCCCCAGCATTTT.

The CDR3 reads CASSYSGLEDTQYF. The CDR3 DNA reads TGTGCCAGCAGTTACTCCGGGTTAGAAGATACGCAGTATTTT. The chain couples TRBV6-5 to TRBJ2-3; D gene unclear. This CDR3 is 14 amino acids long. Germline CDR1 MNHEY, CDR2 SVGAGI. V lost 0 bases, J lost 5 bases, and 9 bases lay in between.

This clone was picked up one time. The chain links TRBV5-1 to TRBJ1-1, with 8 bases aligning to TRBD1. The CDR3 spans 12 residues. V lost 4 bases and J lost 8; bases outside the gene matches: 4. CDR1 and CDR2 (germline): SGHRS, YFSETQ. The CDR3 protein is CASSRTGREAFF. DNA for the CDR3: TGCGCCAGCAGCCGGACAGGGCGGGAAGCTTTCTTT.

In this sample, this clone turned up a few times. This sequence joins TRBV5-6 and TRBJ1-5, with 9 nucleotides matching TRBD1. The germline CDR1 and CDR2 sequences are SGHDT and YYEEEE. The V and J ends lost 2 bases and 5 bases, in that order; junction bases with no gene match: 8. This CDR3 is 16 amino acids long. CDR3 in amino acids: CASSFGLRTGDQPQHF. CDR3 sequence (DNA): TGTGCCAGCAGCTTCGGATTAAGGACAGGGGATCAGCCCCAGCATTTT.

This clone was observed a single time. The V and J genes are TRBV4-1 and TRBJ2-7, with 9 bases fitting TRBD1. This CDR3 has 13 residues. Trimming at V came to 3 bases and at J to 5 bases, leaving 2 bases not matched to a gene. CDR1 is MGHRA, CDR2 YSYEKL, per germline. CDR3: CASSQTGGHEQYF. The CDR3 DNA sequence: TGCGCCAGCAGCCAGACAGGGGGTCACGAGCAGTACTTC.

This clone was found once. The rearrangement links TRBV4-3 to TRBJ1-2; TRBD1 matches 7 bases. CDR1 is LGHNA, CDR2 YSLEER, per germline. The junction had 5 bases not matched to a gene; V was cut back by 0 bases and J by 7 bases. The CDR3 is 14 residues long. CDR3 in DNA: TGCGCCAGCAGCCAAGATGGGCACAGGGGTGGCTACACCTTC. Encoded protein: CASSQDGHRGGYTF.

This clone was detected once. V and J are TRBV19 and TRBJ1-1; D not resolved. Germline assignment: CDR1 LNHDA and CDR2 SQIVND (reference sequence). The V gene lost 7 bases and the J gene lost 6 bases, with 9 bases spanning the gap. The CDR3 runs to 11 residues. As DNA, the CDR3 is TGTGCCAGTAACAACGTTGCTGAAGCTTTCTTT. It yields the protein CASNNVAEAFF.

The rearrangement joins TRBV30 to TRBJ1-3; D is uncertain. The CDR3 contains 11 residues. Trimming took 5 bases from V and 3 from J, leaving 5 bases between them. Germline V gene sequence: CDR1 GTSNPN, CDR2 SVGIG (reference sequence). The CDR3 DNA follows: TGTGCCTGGGGTCTTGGAAACACCATATATTTT. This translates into CAWGLGNTIYF.

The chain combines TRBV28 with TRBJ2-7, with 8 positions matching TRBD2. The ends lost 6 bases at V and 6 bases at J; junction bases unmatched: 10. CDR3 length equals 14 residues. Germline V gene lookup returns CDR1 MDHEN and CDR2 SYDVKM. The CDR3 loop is CASRRTSRLSEQYF. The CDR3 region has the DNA TGTGCCAGCAGGAGGACTAGCCGTCTAAGCGAGCAGTACTTC.

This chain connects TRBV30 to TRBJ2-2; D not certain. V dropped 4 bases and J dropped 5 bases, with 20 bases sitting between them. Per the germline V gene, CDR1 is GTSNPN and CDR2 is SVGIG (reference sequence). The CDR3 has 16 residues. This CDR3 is CAWIETDGLRTGELFF. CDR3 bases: TGTGCCTGGATAGAGACCGATGGGCTCCGGACCGGGGAGCTGTTTTTT.

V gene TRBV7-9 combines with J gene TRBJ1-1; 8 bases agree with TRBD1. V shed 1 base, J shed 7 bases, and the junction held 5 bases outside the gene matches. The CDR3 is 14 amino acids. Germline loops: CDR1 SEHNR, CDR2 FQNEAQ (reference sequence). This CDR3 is CASSLDRGENEAFF. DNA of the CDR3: TGTGCCAGCAGCTTAGACAGGGGGGAGAATGAAGCTTTCTTT.

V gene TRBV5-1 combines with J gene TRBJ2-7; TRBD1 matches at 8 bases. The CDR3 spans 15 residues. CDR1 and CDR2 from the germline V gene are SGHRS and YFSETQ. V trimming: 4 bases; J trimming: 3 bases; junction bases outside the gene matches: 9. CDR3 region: CASSLDDRGLYEQYF. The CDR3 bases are TGCGCCAGCAGCCTTGACGACAGGGGACTCTACGAGCAGTACTTC.

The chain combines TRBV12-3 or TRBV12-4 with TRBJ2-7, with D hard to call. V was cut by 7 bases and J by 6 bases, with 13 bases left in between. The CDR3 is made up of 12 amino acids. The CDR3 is CASTTPPGEQYF. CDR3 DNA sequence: TGTGCCAGCACCACTCCCCCCGGCGAGCAGTACTTC.

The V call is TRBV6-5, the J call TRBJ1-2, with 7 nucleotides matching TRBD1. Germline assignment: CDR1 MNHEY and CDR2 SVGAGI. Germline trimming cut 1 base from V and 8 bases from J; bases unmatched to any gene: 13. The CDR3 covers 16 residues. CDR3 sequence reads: CASSYLNTGVYSGYTF. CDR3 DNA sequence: TGTGCCAGCAGTTACTTGAATACAGGGGTCTATTCGGGCTACACCTTC.